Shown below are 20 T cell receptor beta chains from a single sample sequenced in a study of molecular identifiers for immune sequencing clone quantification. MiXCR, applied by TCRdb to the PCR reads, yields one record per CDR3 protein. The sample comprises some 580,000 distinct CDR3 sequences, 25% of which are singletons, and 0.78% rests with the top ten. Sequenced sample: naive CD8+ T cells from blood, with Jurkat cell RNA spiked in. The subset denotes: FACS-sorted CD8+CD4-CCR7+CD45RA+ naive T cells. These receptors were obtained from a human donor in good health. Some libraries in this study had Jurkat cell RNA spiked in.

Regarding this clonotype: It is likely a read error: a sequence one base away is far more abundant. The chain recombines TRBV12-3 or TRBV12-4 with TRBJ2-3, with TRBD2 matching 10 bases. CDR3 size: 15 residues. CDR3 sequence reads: CASSPLAGATGTQYF. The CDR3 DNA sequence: TGTGCCAGCAGCCCTCTAGCGGGGGCCACAGGTACGCAGTATTTT.

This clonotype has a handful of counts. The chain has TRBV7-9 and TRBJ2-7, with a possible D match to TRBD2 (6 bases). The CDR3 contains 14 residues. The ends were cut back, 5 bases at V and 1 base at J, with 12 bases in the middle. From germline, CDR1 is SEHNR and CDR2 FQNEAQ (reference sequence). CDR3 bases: TGTGCCAGCAGCCCCCACGGGACTTCCTACGAGCAGTACTTC. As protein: CASSPHGTSYEQYF.

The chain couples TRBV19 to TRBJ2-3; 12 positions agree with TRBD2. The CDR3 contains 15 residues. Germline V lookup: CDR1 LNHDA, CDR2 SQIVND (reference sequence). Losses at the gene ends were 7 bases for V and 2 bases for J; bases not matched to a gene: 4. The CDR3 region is CASTLAGGYTDTQYF. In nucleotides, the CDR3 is TGTGCCAGTACCCTAGCGGGAGGGTACACAGATACGCAGTATTTT.

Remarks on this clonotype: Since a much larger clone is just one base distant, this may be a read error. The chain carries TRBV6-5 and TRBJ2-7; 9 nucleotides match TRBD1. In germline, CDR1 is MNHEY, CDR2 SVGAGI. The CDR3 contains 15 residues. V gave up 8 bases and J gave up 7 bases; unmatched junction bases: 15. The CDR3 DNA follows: TGTGCCAGCTTTTCACCGGGACAGGGCTCTGAGGAGCAGTACTTC. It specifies CASFSPGQGSEEQYF.

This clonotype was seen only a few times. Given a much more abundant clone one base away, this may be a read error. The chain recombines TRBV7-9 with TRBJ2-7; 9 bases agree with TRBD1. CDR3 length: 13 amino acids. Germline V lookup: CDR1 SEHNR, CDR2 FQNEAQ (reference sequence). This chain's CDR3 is CASGLGDRAEQYF. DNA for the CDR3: TGTGCCAGCGGCTTAGGGGACAGGGCCGAGCAGTACTTC.

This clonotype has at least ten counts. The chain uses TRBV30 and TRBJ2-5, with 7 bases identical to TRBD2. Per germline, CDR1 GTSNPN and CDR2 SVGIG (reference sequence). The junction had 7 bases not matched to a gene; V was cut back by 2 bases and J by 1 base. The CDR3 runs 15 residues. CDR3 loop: CAWSRGTGGQETQYF. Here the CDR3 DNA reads TGTGCCTGGAGTCGCGGGACGGGGGGCCAAGAGACCCAGTACTTC. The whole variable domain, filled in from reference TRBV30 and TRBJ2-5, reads SQTIHQWPATLVQPVGSPLSLECTVEGTSNPNLYWYRQAAGRGLQLLFYSVGIGQISSEVPQNLSASRPQDRQFILSSKKLLLSDSGFYLCAWSRGTGGQETQYFGPGTRLLVL.

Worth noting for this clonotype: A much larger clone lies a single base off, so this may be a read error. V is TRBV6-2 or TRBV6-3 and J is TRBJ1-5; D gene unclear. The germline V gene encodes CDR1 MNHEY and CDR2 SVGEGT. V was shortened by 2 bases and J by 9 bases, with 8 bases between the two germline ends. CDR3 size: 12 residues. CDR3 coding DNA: TGTGCCAGCAGTTACAGGGTTCCGCCCCAGCATTTT. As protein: CASSYRVPPQHF.

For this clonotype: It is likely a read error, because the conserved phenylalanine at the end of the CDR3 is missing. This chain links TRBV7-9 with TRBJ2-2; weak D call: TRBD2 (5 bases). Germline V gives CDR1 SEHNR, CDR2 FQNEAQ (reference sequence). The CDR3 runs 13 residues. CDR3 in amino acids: CASSEANTGVLFI. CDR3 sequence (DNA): TGTGCCAGCTCGGAGGCGAACACCGGGGTGCTGTTTATT.

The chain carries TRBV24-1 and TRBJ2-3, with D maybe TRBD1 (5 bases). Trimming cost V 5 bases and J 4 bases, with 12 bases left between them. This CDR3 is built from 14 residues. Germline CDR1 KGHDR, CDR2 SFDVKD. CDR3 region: CATSGGRVADTQYF. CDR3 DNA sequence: TGTGCCACCAGTGGCGGCAGGGTCGCAGATACGCAGTATTTT.

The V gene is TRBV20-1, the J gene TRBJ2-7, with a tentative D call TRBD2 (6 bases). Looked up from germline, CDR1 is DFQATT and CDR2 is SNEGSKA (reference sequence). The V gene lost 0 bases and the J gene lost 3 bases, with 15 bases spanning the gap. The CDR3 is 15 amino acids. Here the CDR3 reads CSARDAGQPYYEQYF. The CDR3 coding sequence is TGCAGTGCTAGAGATGCGGGGCAGCCGTACTACGAGCAGTACTTC.

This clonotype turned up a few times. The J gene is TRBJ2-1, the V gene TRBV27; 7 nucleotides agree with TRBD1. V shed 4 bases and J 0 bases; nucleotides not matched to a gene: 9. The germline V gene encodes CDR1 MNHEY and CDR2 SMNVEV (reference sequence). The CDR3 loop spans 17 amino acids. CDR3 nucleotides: TGTGCCAGCAGTTCCCTTAACAGGGGCACCTCCTACAATGAGCAGTTCTTC. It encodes CASSSLNRGTSYNEQFF.

The CDR3 nucleotides are TGTGCCAGCAGTTTGTCCCCAGGCGGGATGGTCTACACCTTC. This encodes CASSLSPGGMVYTF. This sequence joins TRBV28 and TRBJ1-2; D not certain. The CDR3 has 14 amino acids. CDR1 and CDR2 (germline): MDHEN, SYDVKM. Trimming took off 3 bases at V and 10 bases at J, with 18 bases between the two ends.

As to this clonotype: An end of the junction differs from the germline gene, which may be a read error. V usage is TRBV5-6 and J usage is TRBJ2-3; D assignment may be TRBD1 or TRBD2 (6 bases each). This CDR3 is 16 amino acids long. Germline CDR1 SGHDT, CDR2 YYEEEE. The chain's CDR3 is CASGLAGWGAGDTQYF. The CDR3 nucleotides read TGTGCCAGCGGCTTGGCCGGCTGGGGGGCGGGAGATACGCAGTATTTT.

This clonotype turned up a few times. Written as DNA, the CDR3 is TGTGCCAGCAGTGAACTCGAGCGGGGGAGGACAGATACGCAGTATTTT. Translated: CASSELERGRTDTQYF. The V gene is TRBV6-1, the J gene TRBJ2-3; 8 bases are a match to TRBD2. This CDR3 contains 16 residues. J was trimmed by 3 bases and V by 2 bases; bases with no gene match: 7. CDR1 and CDR2 (germline): MNHNS, SASEGT.

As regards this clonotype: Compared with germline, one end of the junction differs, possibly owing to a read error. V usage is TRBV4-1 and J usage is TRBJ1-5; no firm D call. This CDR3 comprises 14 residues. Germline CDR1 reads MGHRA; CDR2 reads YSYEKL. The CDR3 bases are TGCGCCGGCAGCCAGATTATGTTCAATCAGCCCCAGCATTTT. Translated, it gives CAGSQIMFNQPQHF.

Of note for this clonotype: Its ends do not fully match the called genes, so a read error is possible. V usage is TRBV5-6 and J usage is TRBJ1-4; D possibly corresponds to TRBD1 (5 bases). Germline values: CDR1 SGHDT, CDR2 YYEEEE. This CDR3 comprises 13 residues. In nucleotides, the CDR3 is TGTGCCAGCAGTGGGACGGCGGATGAAAAACTGTTATTT. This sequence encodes CASSGTADEKLLF.

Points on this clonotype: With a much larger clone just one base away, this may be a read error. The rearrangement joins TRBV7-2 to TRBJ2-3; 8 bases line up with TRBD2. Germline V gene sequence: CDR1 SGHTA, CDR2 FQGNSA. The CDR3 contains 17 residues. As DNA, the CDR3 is TGTGCCAGCAGCTTATTTGGCGGGGGGCCTAGCACAGATGCGCAGTATTTT. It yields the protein CASSLFGGGPSTDAQYF.

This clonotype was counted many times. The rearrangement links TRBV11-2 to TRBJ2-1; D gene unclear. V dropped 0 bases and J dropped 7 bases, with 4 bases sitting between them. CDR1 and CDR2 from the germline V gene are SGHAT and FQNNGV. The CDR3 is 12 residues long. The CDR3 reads CASSLDGNEQFF. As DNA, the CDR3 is TGTGCCAGCAGCTTAGACGGGAATGAGCAGTTCTTC.

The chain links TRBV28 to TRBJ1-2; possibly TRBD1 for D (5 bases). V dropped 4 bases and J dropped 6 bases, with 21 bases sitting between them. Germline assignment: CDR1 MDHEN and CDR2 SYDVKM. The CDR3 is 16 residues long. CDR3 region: CASSSRLGPGFHGYTF. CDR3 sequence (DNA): TGTGCCAGCAGTTCGCGTTTGGGACCAGGGTTCCATGGCTACACCTTC.

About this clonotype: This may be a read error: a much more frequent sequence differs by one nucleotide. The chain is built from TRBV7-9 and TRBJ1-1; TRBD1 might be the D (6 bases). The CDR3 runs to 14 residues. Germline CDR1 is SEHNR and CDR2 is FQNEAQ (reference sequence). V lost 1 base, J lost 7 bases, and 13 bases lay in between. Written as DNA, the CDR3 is TGTGCCAGCAGCTTAGTTCGGGGGCCCCTTGAAGCTTTCTTT. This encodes CASSLVRGPLEAFF.